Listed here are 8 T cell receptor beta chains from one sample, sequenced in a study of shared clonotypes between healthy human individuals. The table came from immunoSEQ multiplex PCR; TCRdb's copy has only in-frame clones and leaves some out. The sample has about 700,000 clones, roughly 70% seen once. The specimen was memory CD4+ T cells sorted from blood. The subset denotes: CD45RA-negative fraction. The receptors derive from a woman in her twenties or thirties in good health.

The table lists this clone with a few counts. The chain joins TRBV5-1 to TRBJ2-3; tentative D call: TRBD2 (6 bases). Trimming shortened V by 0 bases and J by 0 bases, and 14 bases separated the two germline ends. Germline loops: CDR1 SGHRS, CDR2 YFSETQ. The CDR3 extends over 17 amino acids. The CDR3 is CASSLALADISTDTQYF. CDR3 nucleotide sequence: TGCGCCAGCAGCTTGGCCTTAGCGGATATCAGCACAGATACGCAGTATTTT.

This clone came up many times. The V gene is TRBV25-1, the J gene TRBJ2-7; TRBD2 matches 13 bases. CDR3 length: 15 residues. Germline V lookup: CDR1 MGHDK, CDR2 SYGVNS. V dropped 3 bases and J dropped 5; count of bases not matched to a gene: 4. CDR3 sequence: CASSETSGRRNEQYF. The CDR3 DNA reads TGTGCCAGCAGTGAGACTAGCGGGAGGAGGAACGAGCAGTACTTC.

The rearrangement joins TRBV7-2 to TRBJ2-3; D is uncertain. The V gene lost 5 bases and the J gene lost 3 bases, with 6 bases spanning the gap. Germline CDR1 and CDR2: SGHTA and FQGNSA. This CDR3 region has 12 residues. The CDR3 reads CASSPPTDTQYF. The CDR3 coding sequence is TGTGCCAGCAGCCCCCCAACAGATACGCAGTATTTT. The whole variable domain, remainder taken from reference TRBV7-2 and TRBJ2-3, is GAGVSQSPSNKVTEKGKDVELRCDPISGHTALYWYRQSLGQGLEFLIYFQGNSAPDKSGLPSDRFSAERTGGSVSTLTIQRTQQEDSAVYLCASSPPTDTQYFGPGTRLTVL.

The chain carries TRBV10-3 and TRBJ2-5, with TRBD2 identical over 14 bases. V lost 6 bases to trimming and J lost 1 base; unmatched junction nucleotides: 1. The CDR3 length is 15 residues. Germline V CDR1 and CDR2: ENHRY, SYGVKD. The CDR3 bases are TGTGCCATCAGGGGGACTAGCGGGAGCCAAGAGACCCAGTACTTC. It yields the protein CAIRGTSGSQETQYF.

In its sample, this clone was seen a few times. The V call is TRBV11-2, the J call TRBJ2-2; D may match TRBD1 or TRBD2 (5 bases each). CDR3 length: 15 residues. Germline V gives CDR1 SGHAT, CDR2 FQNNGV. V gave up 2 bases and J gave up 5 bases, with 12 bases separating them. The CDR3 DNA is TGTGCCAGCAGCTTAAGGTTGGGGGAAACCGGGGAGCTGTTTTTT. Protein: CASSLRLGETGELFF.

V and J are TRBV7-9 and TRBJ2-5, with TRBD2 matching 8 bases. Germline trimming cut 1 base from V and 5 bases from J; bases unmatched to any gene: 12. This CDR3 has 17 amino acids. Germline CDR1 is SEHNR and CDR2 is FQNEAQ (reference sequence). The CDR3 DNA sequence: TGTGCCAGCAGCTTAGGGTTGAGTAGCGGGACTGGCGAGACCCAGTACTTC. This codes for CASSLGLSSGTGETQYF.

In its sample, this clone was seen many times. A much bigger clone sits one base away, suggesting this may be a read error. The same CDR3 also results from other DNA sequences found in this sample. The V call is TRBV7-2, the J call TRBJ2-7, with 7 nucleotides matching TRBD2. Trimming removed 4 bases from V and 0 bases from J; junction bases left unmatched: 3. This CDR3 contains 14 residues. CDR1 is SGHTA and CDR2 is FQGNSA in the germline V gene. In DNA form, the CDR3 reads TGTGCCAGCAGCTCCCAGCGGGACTCCTACGAGCAGTACTTC. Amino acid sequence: CASSSQRDSYEQYF.

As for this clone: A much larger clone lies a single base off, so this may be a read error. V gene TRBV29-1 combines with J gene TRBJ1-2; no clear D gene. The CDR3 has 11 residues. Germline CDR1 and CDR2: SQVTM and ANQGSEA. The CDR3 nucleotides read TGCAGCGTTGCCAGCGAGTATGACTACACCTTC. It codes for CSVASEYDYTF.